The 7 T cell receptor beta chains below all came from one sample that was sequenced in a study of blood T cell repertoires in COVID-19. Here immunoSEQ multiplex PCR was the method, and the copy in TCRdb shows in-frame clones only, minus some. The sample carries 50,000 or so clones, 83% recorded once. Material: peripheral blood. The receptors here all came from a man aged 55 to 70 with active COVID-19.

This clone has a handful of counts. The rearrangement links TRBV5-4 to TRBJ2-1; 9 nucleotides match TRBD2. Germline V gene lookup returns CDR1 SGHNT and CDR2 YYREEE (reference sequence). This CDR3 is 14 amino acids long. The trim removed 1 base at V and 10 bases at J, leaving 6 bases unmatched. This CDR3 reads CASSLSAGGREQFF. CDR3 nucleotide sequence: TGTGCCAGCAGCTTGTCAGCGGGAGGTCGGGAGCAGTTCTTC. The full variable domain, with the rest looked up from reference TRBV5-4 and TRBJ2-1, is ETGVTQSPTHLIKTRGQQVTLRCSSQSGHNTVSWYQQALGQGPQFIFQYYREEENGRGNFPPRFSGLQFPNYSSELNVNALELDDSALYLCASSLSAGGREQFFGPGTRLTVL.

The genes are TRBV6-5 and TRBJ1-5; no clear D gene. Germline assignment: CDR1 MNHEY and CDR2 SVGAGI. Trimming took 4 bases from V and 2 from J, leaving 9 bases between them. The CDR3 runs 14 residues. In DNA form, the CDR3 reads TGTGCCAGCAGTTCGGAGGAAGGCAATCAGCCCCAGCATTTT. This sequence encodes CASSSEEGNQPQHF.

The chain has TRBV5-4 and TRBJ2-1, with a tentative D call TRBD2 (6 bases). The CDR3 length is 14 residues. Germline V gene lookup returns CDR1 SGHNT and CDR2 YYREEE (reference sequence). The V and J ends lost 3 bases and 4 bases respectively, with 11 bases between them. The CDR3 loop is CASSSGGDYNEQFF. DNA for the CDR3: TGTGCCAGCAGCTCCGGAGGGGATTACAATGAGCAGTTCTTC.

The V gene is TRBV24-1, the J gene TRBJ1-2; 12 bases are a match to TRBD1. After removal of 4 bases from V and 6 bases from J, the junction contained 5 bases not matched to a gene. Germline CDR1 reads KGHDR; CDR2 reads SFDVKD. The CDR3 spans 15 residues. The CDR3 loop is CATSEGTGGVDGYTF. In nucleotides, the CDR3 is TGTGCCACCAGTGAGGGGACAGGGGGCGTGGATGGCTACACCTTC.

This clone came up once. V usage is TRBV10-1 and J usage is TRBJ2-3; no definite D call. Between the trimmed V and J ends, which lost 2 bases and 4 bases, there was a span of 19 bases. The CDR3 is made up of 17 amino acids. Germline V lookup: CDR1 WNHNN, CDR2 SYGVQD (reference sequence). This CDR3 reads CASSELQPSNHADTQYF. The DNA for the CDR3 is TGCGCCAGCAGTGAGCTACAGCCATCTAACCACGCAGATACGCAGTATTTT.

This clone was observed a handful of times. This chain connects TRBV7-3 to TRBJ2-1; the match to TRBD2 covers 8 bases. From germline, CDR1 is SGHTA and CDR2 FQGTGA. Trimming removed 2 bases from V and 2 bases from J; junction bases left unmatched: 2. This CDR3 has 15 residues. This CDR3 is CASSLGAGAYNEQFF. CDR3 DNA: TGTGCCAGCAGCTTAGGAGCGGGGGCCTACAATGAGCAGTTCTTC.

V is TRBV6-6 and J is TRBJ2-5, with TRBD2 matching 8 bases. Trimming removed 6 bases from V and 4 bases from J; junction bases left unmatched: 10. The CDR3 has 15 residues. Germline CDR1 reads MNHNY; CDR2 reads SVGAGI (reference sequence). This chain's CDR3 is CASSPQRGKGETQYF. CDR3 bases: TGTGCCAGCAGCCCCCAGCGGGGGAAGGGAGAGACCCAGTACTTC.